The 15 T cell receptor beta chains listed next were all sequenced from one sample in a study of blood T cell repertoires in COVID-19. The table came from immunoSEQ multiplex PCR; TCRdb's copy has only in-frame clones and leaves some out. The sample lists 290,000 or so clones, 80% to 95% occurring once. Sample: peripheral blood. Every receptor here comes from a young woman with COVID-19, enrolled during active disease.

The chain employs TRBV9 and TRBJ1-1, with D perhaps TRBD1 (6 bases). V dropped 4 bases and J dropped 0 bases, with 13 bases sitting between them. Germline CDR1 and CDR2: SGDLS and YYNGEE. The CDR3 spans 15 residues. In nucleotides, the CDR3 is TGTGCCAGCAGCCCCAAGGACAGTATGAACACTGAAGCTTTCTTT. Amino acid sequence: CASSPKDSMNTEAFF.

The chain carries TRBV9 and TRBJ2-2; the D gene is possibly TRBD2 (5 bases). CDR3 size: 14 residues. Germline CDR1 reads SGDLS; CDR2 reads YYNGEE. Trimming shortened V by 0 bases and J by 5 bases, and 8 bases separated the two germline ends. CDR3 DNA sequence: TGTGCCAGCAGCGTAGACCCGGGAACCGGGGAGCTGTTTTTT. Amino acids: CASSVDPGTGELFF.

This sequence joins TRBV7-7 and TRBJ2-5; 10 nucleotides align to TRBD2. J lost 4 bases, V lost 3 bases, and 11 bases had no gene match. CDR1 is SSHAT, CDR2 FNYEAQ, per germline (reference sequence). This CDR3 spans 17 amino acids. This CDR3 reads CASSFLAGGPTGETQYF. The CDR3 region has the DNA TGTGCCAGCAGCTTCTTAGCGGGAGGACCTACCGGAGAGACCCAGTACTTC.

In DNA, the CDR3 is TGCAGCGTCCTTGTTTTACAGGGAACTGAAGCTTTCTTT. The encoded protein is CSVLVLQGTEAFF. The rearrangement links TRBV29-1 to TRBJ1-1; D may be TRBD1 (6 bases). The CDR3 runs 13 residues. V was shortened by 6 bases and J by 5 bases, with 16 bases between the two germline ends. Germline V gene data show CDR1 as SQVTM and CDR2 as ANQGSEA.

The chain uses TRBV27 and TRBJ2-7; the D gene is possibly TRBD1 (6 bases). V lost 0 bases and J lost 1, with 10 bases in between. This CDR3 region has 15 residues. Germline assignment: CDR1 MNHEY and CDR2 SMNVEV (reference sequence). The CDR3 here is CASSLSWDNSYEQYF. The CDR3 coding sequence is TGTGCCAGCAGTTTATCGTGGGACAATTCCTACGAGCAGTACTTC.

The chain joins TRBV2 to TRBJ2-1; 8 bases agree with TRBD1. Unmatched junction bases numbered 15, after V lost 3 bases and J lost 8 bases. CDR3 length equals 17 residues. In germline, CDR1 is SNHLY, CDR2 FYNNEI. The CDR3 loop reads CASSDIVSTGERDEQFF. The CDR3 region has the DNA TGTGCCAGCAGTGATATCGTGTCGACAGGGGAACGCGATGAGCAGTTCTTC.

This chain links TRBV2 with TRBJ1-2; TRBD1 aligns across 9 bases. V shed 6 bases, J shed 6 bases, and the junction held 8 bases outside the gene matches. CDR3 length: 14 residues. CDR1 is SNHLY, CDR2 FYNNEI, per germline. The CDR3 nucleotides read TGTGCCAGCAGCGTCACAGGGGGCGCGGATGGCTACACCTTC. Translating it yields CASSVTGGADGYTF.

A remark on this clone: One junction end does not reproduce the germline sequence, and a read error may be involved. The CDR3 DNA reads as TGCGCCAGCAGCCAAGGGTATAGGGAGACTAAAGAAAAACTGTTTTTT. Protein sequence: CASSQGYRETKEKLFF. The V and J genes are TRBV4-1 and TRBJ1-4; D remains unclear. CDR1 MGHRA and CDR2 YSYEKL come from the germline V gene. The CDR3 length is 16 residues.

This clone was seen once. The rearrangement joins TRBV10-2 to TRBJ2-1; 7 positions agree with TRBD2. Germline loops: CDR1 WSHSY, CDR2 SAAADI. Germline trimming cut 9 bases from V and 1 base from J; bases unmatched to any gene: 9. The CDR3 length is 15 residues. In nucleotides, the CDR3 is TGCGCCAGTGGGCAGGGCGGGAGTTCCTACAATGAGCAGTTCTTC. Translation gives CASGQGGSSYNEQFF.

This CDR3 reads CAWRSPGEGNGSPLHF. The CDR3 DNA reads TGTGCCTGGAGGTCGCCGGGGGAAGGGAATGGATCACCCCTCCACTTT. This chain joins TRBV30 and TRBJ1-6; D is possibly TRBD1 (5 bases). Trimming shortened V by 3 bases and J by 10 bases, and 22 bases separated the two germline ends. This CDR3 is 16 amino acids long. Germline V gene lookup returns CDR1 GTSNPN and CDR2 SVGIG (reference sequence).

The V call is TRBV5-4, the J call TRBJ2-5; D unresolved. CDR1 is SGHNT and CDR2 is YYREEE in the germline V gene (reference sequence). The germline V and J ends were trimmed by 0 bases and 4 bases, with 4 bases remaining between them. This CDR3 contains 12 residues. In DNA form, the CDR3 reads TGTGCCAGCAGCTTGGACTTAGAGACCCAGTACTTC. The encoded protein is CASSLDLETQYF.

V and J are TRBV5-1 and TRBJ1-1, with TRBD1 identical over 7 bases. The germline V gene has CDR1 SGHRS and CDR2 YFSETQ. The CDR3 is made up of 15 amino acids. With 3 bases clipped from V and 0 bases from J, the junction kept 5 bases outside the gene matches. The CDR3 DNA reads as TGCGCCAGCAGCTATGGACAGGCCATGAACACTGAAGCTTTCTTT. It codes for CASSYGQAMNTEAFF. Complete variable domain (other parts from reference TRBV5-1 and TRBJ1-1): KAGVTQTPRYLIKTRGQQVTLSCSPISGHRSVSWYQQTPGQGLQFLFEYFSETQRNKGNFPGRFSGRQFSNSRSEMNVSTLELGDSALYLCASSYGQAMNTEAFFGQGTRLTVV.

The chain has TRBV18 and TRBJ2-7, with 10 positions matching TRBD1. V gave up 3 bases and J gave up 7 bases; unmatched junction bases: 6. This CDR3 is 14 amino acids long. Germline assignment: CDR1 KGHSH and CDR2 LQKENI. CDR3 in DNA: TGTGCCAGCTCACCCGGGACAGGGGATCGTGAGCAGTACTTC. Protein sequence: CASSPGTGDREQYF.

The rearrangement links TRBV4-2 to TRBJ1-1; D possibly corresponds to TRBD1 (5 bases). This CDR3 is built from 14 residues. CDR1 and CDR2 from the germline V gene are LGHNA and YNFKEQ. Trimming stripped 4 bases from V and 5 bases from J, with 14 bases between. Here the CDR3 DNA reads TGTGCCAGCAGCCCCCCCGGGGGTCGGACTGAAGCTTTCTTT. Amino acid sequence: CASSPPGGRTEAFF.

The chain links TRBV2 to TRBJ1-4; 7 bases fit TRBD1. From germline, CDR1 is SNHLY and CDR2 FYNNEI. CDR3 length: 14 residues. V shed 8 bases, J shed 8 bases, and the junction held 11 bases outside the gene matches. The CDR3 bases are TGTGCCAGCCAGCTAGACAGGGCTAGCGAAAAACTGTTTTTT. It specifies CASQLDRASEKLFF.